The rows below give T cell receptor beta chains drawn from one sample of a study of blood T cells in healthy people across ages. TCRdb re-derived calls from the 5' RACE reads in MiXCR, one entry per CDR3 protein. The sample has about 1.4 million distinct CDR3 sequences, roughly 59% seen once. Sample: blood. The receptors here all came from a man between 18 and 35 years old in good health. Each CDR3 is given with its conserved first and last residue. D genes are given only for firm matches. Clone size is stated in some rows and not others, as once, few, many or a class when expanded.

V: TRBV12-3/TRBV12-4
J: TRBJ2-5
D: -
size: few
DNA: TGTGCCAGCAGTTTATGGGAGAGGGGAGAGACCCAGTACTTC
CDR3: CASSLWERGETQYF

V: TRBV6-2/TRBV6-3
J: TRBJ2-2
D: TRBD1
size: -
DNA: TGTGCCAGCAGTAAGAACAGGGGCAACACCGGGGAGCTGTTTTTT
CDR3: CASSKNRGNTGELFF

V: TRBV7-9
J: TRBJ2-7
D: -
size: -
DNA: TGTGCCAGCAGCTGGGCCCGCGACGAGCAGTACTTC
CDR3: CASSWARDEQYF

V: TRBV2
J: TRBJ1-6
D: TRBD1
size: -
DNA: TGTGCCAGCAGTGAAGATGAGGGACAGGGTATCTCACCCCTCCACTTT
CDR3: CASSEDEGQGISPLHF

V: TRBV29-1
J: TRBJ2-7
D: -
size: few
DNA: TGCAGCGTTGGCCTTGTGAACTACGAGCAGTACTTC
CDR3: CSVGLVNYEQYF

V: TRBV19
J: TRBJ2-7
D: TRBD1
size: -
DNA: TGTGCCAGTGCCCTGACAGGGAGCTCCTACGAGCAGTACTTC
CDR3: CASALTGSSYEQYF

V: TRBV2
J: TRBJ1-6
D: TRBD1
size: -
DNA: TGTGCCGGGGGGACAGTTAAAAATTCACCCCTCCACTTT
CDR3: CAGGTVKNSPLHF

V: TRBV7-2
J: TRBJ2-7
D: TRBD2
size: -
DNA: TGTGCCAGCAGCGTGACTAGCGGAACCTACGAGCAGTACTTC
CDR3: CASSVTSGTYEQYF

V: TRBV29-1
J: TRBJ2-1
D: TRBD2
size: -
DNA: TGCAGCGTCCGAAGCGGGACTTATCGGGGGAATGAGCAGTTCTTC
CDR3: CSVRSGTYRGNEQFF

V: TRBV12-3/TRBV12-4
J: TRBJ2-7
D: TRBD2
size: few
DNA: TGTGCCAGCAGTTGGGGAGCGGGGGACTACGAGCAGTACTTC
CDR3: CASSWGAGDYEQYF

V: TRBV5-1
J: TRBJ2-3
D: -
size: few
DNA: TGCGCCAGCAGCTTGGCCCCCAGGCCTAGCACAGATACGCAGTATTTT
CDR3: CASSLAPRPSTDTQYF

V: TRBV7-9
J: TRBJ1-2
D: -
size: -
DNA: TGTGCCAGCAGCGCCCGTTCGGGGGGCAAAGGAGGCTACACCTTC
CDR3: CASSARSGGKGGYTF

V: TRBV11-3
J: TRBJ2-3
D: -
size: -
DNA: TGTGCCAGCAGCTTAAGCACGCCTTGGGGCACAGATACGCAGTATTTT
CDR3: CASSLSTPWGTDTQYF

V: TRBV4-1
J: TRBJ1-1
D: -
size: -
DNA: TGCGCCAGCAGCCAAGATCCCCACCGTGGAGCAGGGCCCGGCACTGAAGCTTTCTTT
CDR3: CASSQDPHRGAGPGTEAFF

V: TRBV7-9
J: TRBJ2-2
D: TRBD2
size: -
DNA: TGTGCCAGCAGCACAACTCGGACTAGCGGGGGCCGGAGCACCGGGGAGCTGTTTTTT
CDR3: CASSTTRTSGGRSTGELFF

V: TRBV6-2/TRBV6-3
J: TRBJ2-5
D: -
size: -
DNA: TGTGCCAGCAGTTACGCCCAGGGACGCCCAGGGCTGGAGACCCAGTACTTC
CDR3: CASSYAQGRPGLETQYF

V: TRBV20-1
J: TRBJ2-3
D: -
size: -
DNA: TGCAGTGCGCTACAGGGTGAGGAAAGAGATACGCAGTATTTT
CDR3: CSALQGEERDTQYF

V: TRBV20-1
J: TRBJ1-1
D: -
size: -
DNA: TGCGGTGCTAGAGGTGAGGCCGCGGGGTCTGAAGCTTTCTTT
CDR3: CGARGEAAGSEAFF

V: TRBV4-1
J: TRBJ2-5
D: -
size: -
DNA: TGCGCCAGCCGGGACCACTCTGCCAATGAGCAGTACTTC
CDR3: CASRDHSANEQYF

V: TRBV12-5
J: TRBJ2-1
D: -
size: once
DNA: TGTGCTAGTGGCATGAGGAATGAGCAGTTCTTC
CDR3: CASGMRNEQFF